This is a list of T cell receptor beta chains from one sample in a study of PD-1 blockade in mismatch repair-deficient tumors. Sequenced by immunoSEQ multiplex PCR; TCRdb stores in-frame clones only, minus some. This table has 80,000 to 130,000 clones, approximately 83% appearing once. The source was peripheral blood, collected roughly 36 weeks after starting pembrolizumab. Receptor source: an adult with mismatch repair-deficient cancer. Each CDR3 is given with its conserved first and last residue. D genes are given only for firm matches. A clone size is listed for some rows: how often the clone was seen (once, few, many), or a class if it is expanded.

D,length,V,J,size,CDR3,DNA
.,15,TRBV25-1,TRBJ1-4,.,CASSDPTGLNEKLFF,TGTGCCAGCAGTGACCCCACAGGGCTGAATGAAAAACTGTTTTTT
.,16,TRBV9,TRBJ2-1,once,CASSEGGEVSYNEQFF,TGTGCCAGCAGCGAAGGGGGGGAGGTGTCCTACAATGAGCAGTTCTTC
TRBD1,13,TRBV7-9,TRBJ2-5,.,CASSTGQPETQYF,TGTGCCAGCAGCACGGGACAGCCAGAGACCCAGTACTTC
.,14,TRBV7-2,TRBJ1-4,.,CASSASGVREKLFF,TGTGCCAGCAGCGCCTCGGGGGTACGGGAAAAACTGTTTTTT
.,15,TRBV7-2,TRBJ2-5,.,CASSPLGPNQETQYF,TGTGCCAGCAGCCCATTAGGACCCAACCAAGAGACCCAGTACTTC
.,13,TRBV4-1,TRBJ2-2,.,CASSQEGVGELFF,TGCGCCAGCAGCCAAGAAGGGGTCGGGGAGCTGTTTTTT
.,14,TRBV5-6,TRBJ2-4,.,CASSLEGIQNIQYF,TGTGCCAGCAGCTTGGAGGGGATCCAAAACATTCAGTACTTC
TRBD1,15,TRBV5-8,TRBJ1-2,.,CASSFLGQETTGYTF,TGTGCCAGCAGCTTTTTAGGACAGGAGACTACTGGCTACACCTTC
.,15,TRBV15,TRBJ1-1,.,CATSRDIGGSTEAFF,TGTGCCACCAGCAGAGATATAGGGGGGAGTACTGAAGCTTTCTTT
.,11,TRBV28,TRBJ2-7,.,CASGDLHEQYF,TGTGCCAGCGGGGACTTACACGAGCAGTACTTC
.,13,TRBV15,TRBJ1-2,.,CATSRDLTAGYTF,TGTGCCACCAGCAGAGATCTGACAGCTGGCTACACCTTC
TRBD2,16,TRBV5-1,TRBJ2-1,.,CASSWRLAGGQGEQFF,TGCGCCAGCAGCTGGCGACTAGCGGGAGGGCAGGGTGAGCAGTTCTTC
TRBD2,14,TRBV5-6,TRBJ2-3,.,CASSYSGAADTQYF,TGTGCCAGCAGCTATAGCGGGGCAGCAGATACGCAGTATTTT
.,14,TRBV9,TRBJ1-1,.,CASSDTGITTEAFF,TGTGCCAGCAGCGACACAGGGATTACCACTGAAGCTTTCTTT
.,16,TRBV4-3,TRBJ2-1,.,CASSQDWSVGVYEQFF,TGCGCCAGCAGCCAAGATTGGAGTGTAGGTGTCTATGAGCAGTTCTTC
TRBD1,17,TRBV7-9,TRBJ2-3,.,CASSLPVRTGGANTQYF,TGTGCCAGCAGCTTACCTGTGAGGACAGGGGGCGCAAATACGCAGTATTTT
.,14,TRBV18,TRBJ2-5,.,CASSPPKYQETQYF,TGTGCCAGCTCACCACCGAAGTACCAAGAGACCCAGTACTTC
.,13,TRBV19,TRBJ2-1,few,CASSIGRYNEQFF,TGTGCCAGTAGTATAGGCCGGTACAATGAGCAGTTCTTC
.,16,TRBV9,TRBJ1-2,.,CASSPMVASLNYGYTF,TGTGCCAGCAGCCCCATGGTGGCGTCACTCAACTATGGCTACACCTTC
TRBD1,15,TRBV9,TRBJ1-5,.,CASSVGGDRYQPQHF,TGTGCCAGCAGCGTAGGGGGGGACAGGTATCAGCCCCAGCATTTT
.,15,TRBV29-1,TRBJ2-3,.,CSGTLWGGGTDTQYF,TGCAGCGGGACGTTGTGGGGAGGGGGAACAGATACGCAGTATTTT
.,13,TRBV6-5,TRBJ2-7,.,CASSYSPGSEQYF,TGTGCCAGCAGTTACTCGCCGGGAAGCGAGCAGTACTTC
TRBD2,17,TRBV7-2,TRBJ2-3,.,CASSLSRLAGSTDTQYF,TGTGCCAGCAGCTTAAGCAGGCTAGCGGGTAGCACAGATACGCAGTATTTT
.,12,TRBV5-4,TRBJ1-1,few,CASSLPNTEAFF,TGTGCCAGCAGCTTACCGAACACTGAAGCTTTCTTT
.,15,TRBV5-1,TRBJ2-3,.,CASSGSGTNKDTQYF,TGCGCCAGCAGCGGATCCGGGACGAATAAAGATACGCAGTATTTT
.,15,TRBV5-1,TRBJ2-7,.,CASRPGEVSSYEQYF,TGCGCCAGTAGACCAGGGGAAGTTAGCTCCTACGAGCAGTACTTC
TRBD2,15,TRBV5-1,TRBJ2-5,.,CASSKSSGDQETQYF,TGCGCCAGCAGCAAGTCTAGCGGGGATCAAGAGACCCAGTACTTC
TRBD2,17,TRBV4-2,TRBJ2-3,.,CASSQGLAGPSTDTQYF,TGTGCCAGCAGCCAAGGACTAGCTGGGCCGAGCACAGATACGCAGTATTTT
TRBD1,15,TRBV10-3,TRBJ1-1,few,CAIRATGQGMTEAFF,TGTGCCATCAGGGCTACGGGACAGGGGATGACTGAAGCTTTCTTT
.,13,TRBV9,TRBJ1-2,.,CASSVEATYGYTF,TGTGCCAGCAGCGTAGAGGCCACCTATGGCTACACCTTC
TRBD2,15,TRBV2,TRBJ2-3,.,CASSETSWGTDTQYF,TGTGCCAGCAGTGAGACTAGCTGGGGCACAGATACGCAGTATTTT
.,14,TRBV6-6,TRBJ1-4,once,CASRHRETGEKLFF,TGTGCCAGCAGACATAGGGAGACGGGTGAAAAACTGTTTTTT
TRBD2,17,TRBV7-3,TRBJ2-1,.,CASSLKGSSGRRNEQFF,TGTGCCAGCAGCTTAAAGGGATCTAGCGGGAGAAGGAATGAGCAGTTCTTC
.,14,TRBV9,TRBJ2-5,few,CASSVGTGRETQYF,TGTGCCAGCAGCGTAGGCACAGGGAGAGAGACCCAGTACTTC
TRBD1,13,TRBV10-3,TRBJ1-2,.,CAIGTGAHYGYTF,TGTGCCATCGGGACAGGGGCCCACTATGGCTACACCTTC
.,14,TRBV11-3,TRBJ2-4,.,CASSLVGLSGIQYF,TGTGCCAGCAGCTTAGTAGGGTTGTCGGGCATTCAGTACTTC
.,11,TRBV6-1,TRBJ1-4,.,CASSETDGLFF,TGTGCCAGCAGTGAAACCGACGGACTGTTTTTT
.,14,TRBV27,TRBJ1-5,.,CASSLGGGRKPQHF,TGTGCCAGCAGTCTAGGGGGGGGTAGGAAGCCCCAGCATTTT
TRBD1,14,TRBV7-2,TRBJ2-7,.,CASSLWTGNYEQYF,TGTGCCAGCAGCTTGTGGACAGGGAACTACGAGCAGTACTTC
.,16,TRBV6-5,TRBJ1-3,.,CASSYNRWSSGNTIYF,TGTGCCAGCAGTTACAACCGGTGGAGCTCTGGAAACACCATATATTTT
TRBD1,15,TRBV10-3,TRBJ2-7,.,CAISALQGAQNEQYF,TGTGCCATCAGTGCCCTTCAGGGGGCGCAGAACGAGCAGTACTTC
.,13,TRBV5-1,TRBJ1-2,few,CASRPDGNYGYTF,TGCGCCAGCAGGCCGGACGGGAACTATGGCTACACCTTC
TRBD2,18,TRBV5-1,TRBJ2-1,.,CASSPGTSGTSPYNEQFF,TGCGCCAGCAGCCCAGGGACTAGCGGAACTAGTCCCTACAATGAGCAGTTCTTC
.,15,TRBV9,TRBJ2-1,.,CASSAQRTSYNEQFF,TGTGCCAGCAGCGCCCAGCGGACATCCTACAATGAGCAGTTCTTC
.,18,TRBV6-1,TRBJ2-4,.,CASSERTQILIAKNIQYF,TGTGCCAGCAGTGAACGAACCCAGATTCTAATAGCCAAAAACATTCAGTACTTC
TRBD2,16,TRBV5-8,TRBJ2-2,.,CASSRLAGGNTGELFF,TGTGCCAGCAGCCGCCTAGCGGGAGGGAACACCGGGGAGCTGTTTTTT
.,15,TRBV19,TRBJ2-1,once,CASRKVGGPYNEQFF,TGTGCCAGTAGGAAGGTGGGGGGCCCCTACAATGAGCAGTTCTTC
.,12,TRBV28,TRBJ1-5,.,CASTLQREPQHF,TGTGCCAGCACCCTTCAACGGGAGCCCCAGCATTTT
TRBD1,14,TRBV4-3,TRBJ1-2,few,CASSQARQGDGYTF,TGCGCCAGCAGCCAAGCGAGGCAGGGGGATGGCTACACCTTC